The entry that follows covers one T cell receptor (beta chain) sequence. With autoimmune disease history or systemic immunosuppression, patients were excluded. The data stem from a study of OX40 agonist ivuxolimab in advanced cancers. Trimming stripped 3 bases from V and 4 bases from J, with 13 bases between. Germline lookup yields CDR1 LNHNV and CDR2 YYDKDF (reference sequence). CDR3 size: 15 residues. The assay was immunoSEQ multiplex PCR, and TCRdb's table has in-frame clones only and misses some. The table records about 41,000 clones, approximately 80% of them present only once. The chain recombines TRBV15 with TRBJ2-1; D is unclear. Sample: CD4+ or CD8+ T cells sorted from blood, taken in a trial of the OX40 agonist ivuxolimab. The TCR comes from an adult with an advanced solid tumor such as melanoma, head and neck, liver or kidney cancer. The CDR3 DNA reads as TGTGCCACCAGCAGTGAACGGCGTTGGTACAATGAGCAGTTCTTC. Translating it yields CATSSERRWYNEQFF.